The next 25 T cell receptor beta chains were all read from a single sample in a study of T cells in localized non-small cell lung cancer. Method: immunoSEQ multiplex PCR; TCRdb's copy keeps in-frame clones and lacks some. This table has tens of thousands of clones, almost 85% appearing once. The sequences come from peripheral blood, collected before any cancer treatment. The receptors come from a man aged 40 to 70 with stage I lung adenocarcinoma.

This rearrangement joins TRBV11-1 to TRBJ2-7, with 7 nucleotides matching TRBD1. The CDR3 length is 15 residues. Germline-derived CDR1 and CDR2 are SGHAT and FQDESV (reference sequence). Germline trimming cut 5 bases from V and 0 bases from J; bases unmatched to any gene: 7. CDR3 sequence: CASSPDRIYSYEQYF. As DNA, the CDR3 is TGTGCCAGCAGCCCGGACAGGATTTACTCCTACGAGCAGTACTTC.

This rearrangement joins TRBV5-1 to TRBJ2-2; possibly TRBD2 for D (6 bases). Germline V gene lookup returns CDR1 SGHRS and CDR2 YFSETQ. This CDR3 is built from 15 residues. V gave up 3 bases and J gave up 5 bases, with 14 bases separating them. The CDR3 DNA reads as TGCGCCAGCAGCTCGGAGGGAGTAGGGACCGGGGAGCTGTTTTTT. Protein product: CASSSEGVGTGELFF.

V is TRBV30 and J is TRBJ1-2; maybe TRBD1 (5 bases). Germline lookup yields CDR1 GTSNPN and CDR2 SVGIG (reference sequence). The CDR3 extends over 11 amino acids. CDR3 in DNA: TGTGCTCTGGGAGCAGGGCGACGCTACACCTTC. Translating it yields CALGAGRRYTF.

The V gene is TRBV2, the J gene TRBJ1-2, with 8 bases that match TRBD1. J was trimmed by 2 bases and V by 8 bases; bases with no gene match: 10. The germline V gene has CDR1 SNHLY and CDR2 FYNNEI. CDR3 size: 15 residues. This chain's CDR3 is CASLQGRQGNYGYTF. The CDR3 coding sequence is TGTGCCAGCTTACAGGGGAGACAGGGGAACTATGGCTACACCTTC.

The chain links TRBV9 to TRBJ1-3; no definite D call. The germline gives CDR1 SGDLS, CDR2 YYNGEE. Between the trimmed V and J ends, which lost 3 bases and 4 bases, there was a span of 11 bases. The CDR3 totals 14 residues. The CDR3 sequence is CASSATDKGNTIYF. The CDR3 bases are TGTGCCAGCAGCGCCACCGACAAGGGAAACACCATATATTTT.

CDR3 sequence: CASSPALVEAFF. The CDR3 DNA follows: TGTGCCAGCAGCCCGGCGCTGGTGGAAGCTTTCTTT. The chain employs TRBV7-9 and TRBJ1-1; D ambiguous. This CDR3 comprises 12 residues. Germline values: CDR1 SEHNR, CDR2 FQNEAQ (reference sequence). Trimming took 5 bases from V and 8 from J, leaving 12 bases between them.

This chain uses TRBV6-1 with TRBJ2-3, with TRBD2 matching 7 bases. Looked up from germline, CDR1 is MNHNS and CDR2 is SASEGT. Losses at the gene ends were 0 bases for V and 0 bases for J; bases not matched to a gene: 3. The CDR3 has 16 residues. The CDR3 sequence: CASSEAHGRSTDTQYF. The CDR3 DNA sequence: TGTGCCAGCAGTGAAGCGCACGGGAGGAGCACAGATACGCAGTATTTT.

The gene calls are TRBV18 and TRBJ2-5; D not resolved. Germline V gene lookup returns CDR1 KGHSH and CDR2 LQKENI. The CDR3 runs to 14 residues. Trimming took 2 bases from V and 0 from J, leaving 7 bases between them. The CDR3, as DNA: TGTGCCAGCTCACCAATAGGGAACCAAGAGACCCAGTACTTC. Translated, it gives CASSPIGNQETQYF. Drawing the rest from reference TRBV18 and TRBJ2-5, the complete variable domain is NAGVMQNPRHLVRRRGQEARLRCSPMKGHSHVYWYRQLPEEGLKFMVYLQKENIIDESGMPKERFSAEFPKEGPSILRIQQVVRGDSAAYFCASSPIGNQETQYFGPGTRLLVL.

The CDR3 spells CASSLANYGYTF. The DNA for the CDR3 is TGTGCCAGCAGTTTAGCTAACTATGGCTACACCTTC. The chain uses TRBV25-1 and TRBJ1-2, with D unclear. The V end was cut by 5 bases, the J end by 0 bases, with 4 bases between. Germline lookup yields CDR1 MGHDK and CDR2 SYGVNS. The CDR3 runs to 12 residues.

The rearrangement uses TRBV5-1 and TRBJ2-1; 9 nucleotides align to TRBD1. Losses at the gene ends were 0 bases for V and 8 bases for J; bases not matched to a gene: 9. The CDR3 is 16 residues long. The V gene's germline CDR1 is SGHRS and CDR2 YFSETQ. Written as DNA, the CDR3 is TGCGCCAGCAGCTTGGCACCGGGACAGGGAATGGATGAGCAGTTCTTC. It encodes CASSLAPGQGMDEQFF. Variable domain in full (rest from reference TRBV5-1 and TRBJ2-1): KAGVTQTPRYLIKTRGQQVTLSCSPISGHRSVSWYQQTPGQGLQFLFEYFSETQRNKGNFPGRFSGRQFSNSRSEMNVSTLELGDSALYLCASSLAPGQGMDEQFFGPGTRLTVL.

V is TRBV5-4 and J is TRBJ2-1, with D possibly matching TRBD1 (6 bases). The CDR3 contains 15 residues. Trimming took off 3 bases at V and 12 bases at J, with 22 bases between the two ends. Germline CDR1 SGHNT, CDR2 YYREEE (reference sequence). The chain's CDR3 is CASSSRQVPTPAQFF. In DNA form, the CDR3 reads TGTGCCAGCAGCTCGAGACAGGTTCCAACACCGGCGCAGTTCTTC.

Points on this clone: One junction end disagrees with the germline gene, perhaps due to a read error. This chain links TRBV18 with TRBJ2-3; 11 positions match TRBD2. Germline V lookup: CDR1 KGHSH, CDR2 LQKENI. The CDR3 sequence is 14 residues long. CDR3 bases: TGTGCCAGCTCACCAACCGGGACTAGCGGCTACAAGGGTTTT. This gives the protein CASSPTGTSGYKGF. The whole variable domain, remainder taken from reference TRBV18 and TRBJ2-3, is NAGVMQNPRHLVRRRGQEARLRCSPMKGHSHVYWYRQLPEEGLKFMVYLQKENIIDESGMPKERFSAEFPKEGPSILRIQQVVRGDSAAYFCASSPTGTSGYKGFGPGTRLTVL.

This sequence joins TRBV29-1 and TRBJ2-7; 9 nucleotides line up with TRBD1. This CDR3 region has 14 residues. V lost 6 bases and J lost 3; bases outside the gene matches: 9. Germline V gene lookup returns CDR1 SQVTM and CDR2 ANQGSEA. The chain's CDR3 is CSVLPLTGGYEQYF. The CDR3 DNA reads TGCAGCGTGCTCCCCTTGACAGGGGGCTACGAGCAGTACTTC.

CDR3 region: CASSFQGLITDTQYF. The DNA for the CDR3 is TGTGCCAGCAGTTTCCAGGGTTTGATTACAGATACGCAGTATTTT. The V and J genes are TRBV6-5 and TRBJ2-3; D is possibly TRBD1 (5 bases). V lost 4 bases, J lost 3 bases, and 14 bases lay in between. From germline, CDR1 is MNHEY and CDR2 SVGAGI. This CDR3 is 15 amino acids long.

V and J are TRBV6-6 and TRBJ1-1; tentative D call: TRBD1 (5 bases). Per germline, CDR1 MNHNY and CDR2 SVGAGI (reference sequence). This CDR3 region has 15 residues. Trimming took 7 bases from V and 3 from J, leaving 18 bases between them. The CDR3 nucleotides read TGTGCCAGCACCTCCCCGAGGGGATCTTACACTGAAGCTTTCTTT. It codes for CASTSPRGSYTEAFF.

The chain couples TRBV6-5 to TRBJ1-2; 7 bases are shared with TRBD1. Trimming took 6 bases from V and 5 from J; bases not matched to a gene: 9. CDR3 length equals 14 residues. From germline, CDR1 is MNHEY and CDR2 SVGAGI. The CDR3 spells CASSEDRVGYGYTF. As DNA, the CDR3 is TGTGCCAGCAGCGAAGACAGGGTAGGATATGGCTACACCTTC.

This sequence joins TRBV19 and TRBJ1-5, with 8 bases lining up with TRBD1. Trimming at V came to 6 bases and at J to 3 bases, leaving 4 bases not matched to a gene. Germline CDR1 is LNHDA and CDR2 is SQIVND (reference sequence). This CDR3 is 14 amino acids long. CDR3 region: CASSLGQVNQPQHF. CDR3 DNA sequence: TGTGCCAGTAGCCTGGGACAGGTCAATCAGCCCCAGCATTTT.

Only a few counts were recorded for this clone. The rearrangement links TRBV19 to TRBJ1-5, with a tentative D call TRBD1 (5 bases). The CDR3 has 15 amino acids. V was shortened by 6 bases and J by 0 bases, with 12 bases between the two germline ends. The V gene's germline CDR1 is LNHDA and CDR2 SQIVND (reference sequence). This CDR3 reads CASRPTGRSNQPQHF. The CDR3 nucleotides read TGTGCCAGTAGACCGACGGGACGTAGCAATCAGCCCCAGCATTTT.

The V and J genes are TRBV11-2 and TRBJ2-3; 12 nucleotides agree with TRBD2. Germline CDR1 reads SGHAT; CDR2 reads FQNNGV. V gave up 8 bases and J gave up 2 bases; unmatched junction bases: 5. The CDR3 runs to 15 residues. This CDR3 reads CASRRTSGITDTQYF. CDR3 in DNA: TGTGCCAGCCGGAGGACTAGCGGGATCACAGATACGCAGTATTTT.

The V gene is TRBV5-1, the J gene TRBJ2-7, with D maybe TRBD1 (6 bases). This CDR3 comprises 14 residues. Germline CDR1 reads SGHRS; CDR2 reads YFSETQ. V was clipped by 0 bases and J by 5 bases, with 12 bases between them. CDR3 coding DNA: TGCGCCAGCAGCTTGGTCACAGGGCCCAACGAGCAGTACTTC. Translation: CASSLVTGPNEQYF.

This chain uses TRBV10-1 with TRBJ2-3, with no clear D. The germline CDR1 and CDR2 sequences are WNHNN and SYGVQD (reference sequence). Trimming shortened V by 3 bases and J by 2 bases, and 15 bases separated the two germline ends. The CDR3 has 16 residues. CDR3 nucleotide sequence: TGCGCCAGCAGTGATCAATTACAGCCTTCCACAGATACGCAGTATTTT. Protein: CASSDQLQPSTDTQYF.

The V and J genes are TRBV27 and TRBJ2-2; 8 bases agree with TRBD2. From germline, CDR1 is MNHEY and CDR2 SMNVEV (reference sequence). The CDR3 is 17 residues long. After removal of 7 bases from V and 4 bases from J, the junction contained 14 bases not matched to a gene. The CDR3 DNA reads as TGTGCCAGCACCAGGGCCTCGGCTAGCGGGTTCACCGGGGAGCTGTTTTTT. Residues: CASTRASASGFTGELFF.

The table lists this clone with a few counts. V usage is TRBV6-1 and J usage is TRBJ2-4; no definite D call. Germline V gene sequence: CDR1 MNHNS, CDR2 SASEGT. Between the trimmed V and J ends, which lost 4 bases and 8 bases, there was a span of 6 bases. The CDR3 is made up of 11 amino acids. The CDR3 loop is CASSGNHIQYF. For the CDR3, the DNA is TGTGCCAGCAGTGGGAATCACATTCAGTACTTC.

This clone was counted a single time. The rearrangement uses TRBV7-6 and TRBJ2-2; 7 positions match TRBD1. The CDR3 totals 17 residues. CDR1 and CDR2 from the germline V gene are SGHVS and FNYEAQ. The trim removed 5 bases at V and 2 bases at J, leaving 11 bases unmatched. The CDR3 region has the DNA TGTGCCAGCAGCCCTCAGCCGGGACAGTTTAACACCGGGGAGCTGTTTTTT. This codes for CASSPQPGQFNTGELFF.

CDR3 sequence reads: CASSWPGNFPQPQHF. The CDR3 DNA sequence: TGTGCCAGCAGTTGGCCGGGAAACTTCCCTCAGCCCCAGCATTTT. The genes are TRBV28 and TRBJ1-5; the D is unclear. The V and J ends lost 4 bases and 6 bases respectively, with 16 bases between them. Germline V gives CDR1 MDHEN, CDR2 SYDVKM. CDR3 length: 15 amino acids.